These 22 T cell receptor beta chains share one sample of origin, sequenced in a study of cytomegalovirus exposure and HLA in healthy donors. Vbeta (60) and Jbeta (13) primers were used in the PCR. Here immunoSEQ multiplex PCR was the method, and the copy in TCRdb shows in-frame clones only, minus some. The sample records some 140,000 clones, roughly 77% being singletons. The sample was PBMCs. These receptors were taken from a female donor in good health and CMV-seronegative.

This clone appeared a few times. The chain recombines TRBV19 with TRBJ1-1, with D possibly TRBD1 on 6 matching bases. The CDR3 runs to 13 residues. V lost 1 base and J lost 10, with 13 bases in between. The V gene's germline CDR1 is LNHDA and CDR2 SQIVND (reference sequence). CDR3 amino acids: CASSIGTAPRAFF. The DNA of the CDR3 is TGTGCCAGTAGTATAGGGACAGCGCCAAGAGCTTTCTTT. The full variable domain, completed using reference TRBV19 and TRBJ1-1, is DGGITQSPKYLFRKEGQNVTLSCEQNLNHDAMYWYRQDPGQGLRLIYYSQIVNDFQKGDIAEGYSVSREKKESFPLTVTSAQKNPTAFYLCASSIGTAPRAFFGQGTRLTVV.

The chain has TRBV12-5 and TRBJ2-2; 11 nucleotides match TRBD2. In germline, CDR1 is LGHNT, CDR2 FRNRAP. After removal of 0 bases from V and 4 bases from J, the junction contained 4 bases not matched to a gene. There are 17 residues in the CDR3. The CDR3 is CASGLVWLAGGTGELFF. CDR3 bases: TGTGCTAGTGGTTTGGTATGGCTAGCGGGAGGCACCGGGGAGCTGTTTTTT.

V usage is TRBV5-4 and J usage is TRBJ2-1, with a possible D match to TRBD1 (5 bases). The V and J ends lost 4 bases and 3 bases respectively, with 14 bases between them. CDR3 length: 15 residues. The germline gives CDR1 SGHNT, CDR2 YYREEE (reference sequence). CDR3 region: CASSRDSRNYNEQFF. DNA of the CDR3: TGTGCCAGCAGCCGAGACAGCCGGAACTACAATGAGCAGTTCTTC.

The rearrangement joins TRBV29-1 to TRBJ2-7; D is uncertain. CDR3 size: 14 residues. Trimming left V 0 bases short and J 0 bases short, with 9 bases between. CDR1 SQVTM and CDR2 ANQGSEA come from the germline V gene. Here the CDR3 reads CSVEDLPGSYEQYF. Here the CDR3 DNA reads TGCAGCGTTGAAGATCTTCCGGGCTCCTACGAGCAGTACTTC.

The chain has TRBV6-5 and TRBJ2-1; no reliable D call. The CDR3 extends over 14 amino acids. Germline-derived CDR1 and CDR2 are MNHEY and SVGAGI. V lost 10 bases, J lost 1 base, and 14 bases lay in between. The CDR3 DNA sequence: TGTGCCACCAGCATTAGTGGTTCCTACAATGAGCAGTTCTTC. Translating gives CATSISGSYNEQFF.

The chain combines TRBV10-3 with TRBJ1-2; a weak D match, TRBD1 (6 bases). V shed 11 bases and J shed 8 bases, with 21 bases lying between them. The CDR3 has 13 amino acids. Germline-derived CDR1 and CDR2 are ENHRY and SYGVKD. The CDR3 nucleotides read TGTGCCTTCGGGTCAGGGGATGAAGGGGGCTACACCTTC. Its protein product is CAFGSGDEGGYTF.

The genes are TRBV7-2 and TRBJ1-1, with D perhaps matching TRBD1 (6 bases). CDR3 size: 14 residues. Trimming left V 5 bases short and J 1 base short, with 11 bases between. The germline CDR1 and CDR2 sequences are SGHTA and FQGNSA. CDR3 protein: CASSARTENTEAFF. In nucleotides, the CDR3 is TGTGCCAGCAGCGCCAGGACAGAGAACACTGAAGCTTTCTTT. Variable domain in full (rest from reference TRBV7-2 and TRBJ1-1): GAGVSQSPSNKVTEKGKDVELRCDPISGHTALYWYRQSLGQGLEFLIYFQGNSAPDKSGLPSDRFSAERTGGSVSTLTIQRTQQEDSAVYLCASSARTENTEAFFGQGTRLTVV.

This chain links TRBV2 with TRBJ2-3; D may be TRBD1 (5 bases). Germline CDR1 is SNHLY and CDR2 is FYNNEI. The CDR3 has 14 amino acids. V lost 8 bases, J lost 1 base, and 13 bases lay in between. For the CDR3, the DNA is TGTGCCAGCTCAGACAGAGCCCGCACAGATACGCAGTATTTT. It is translated as CASSDRARTDTQYF.

This rearrangement joins TRBV7-6 to TRBJ2-5; the D gene is possibly TRBD1 (5 bases). V was clipped by 7 bases and J by 4 bases, with 13 bases between them. Per the germline V gene, CDR1 is SGHVS and CDR2 is FNYEAQ. The CDR3 length is 13 residues. This chain's CDR3 is CASTQPRGETQYF. Here the CDR3 DNA reads TGTGCCAGCACCCAACCTAGGGGAGAGACCCAGTACTTC.

The rearrangement joins TRBV25-1 to TRBJ1-1; D is ambiguous. The CDR3 length is 15 residues. Trimming stripped 7 bases from V and 0 bases from J, with 15 bases between. The germline gives CDR1 MGHDK, CDR2 SYGVNS. CDR3 residues: CASTAGWQMNTEAFF. CDR3 nucleotides: TGTGCCAGCACCGCGGGGTGGCAGATGAACACTGAAGCTTTCTTT.

This rearrangement joins TRBV29-1 to TRBJ1-3, with a tentative D call TRBD1 (6 bases). This CDR3 has 15 amino acids. Per germline, CDR1 SQVTM and CDR2 ANQGSEA. The V and J ends lost 1 base and 0 bases respectively, with 10 bases between them. CDR3 in DNA: TGCAGCGTTGAAGGTCAGACAGGCTCTGGAAACACCATATATTTT. Its translation: CSVEGQTGSGNTIYF.

V gene TRBV7-9 combines with J gene TRBJ2-2, with D uncertain. The germline V and J ends were trimmed by 5 bases and 8 bases, with 6 bases remaining between them. The CDR3 is 11 residues long. In germline, CDR1 is SEHNR, CDR2 FQNEAQ (reference sequence). This CDR3 is CASSHRGELFF. CDR3 coding DNA: TGTGCCAGCAGCCATCGGGGGGAGCTGTTTTTT.

This chain connects TRBV7-6 to TRBJ2-3; possibly TRBD2 for D (5 bases). Germline CDR1 SGHVS, CDR2 FNYEAQ. The germline V and J ends were trimmed by 5 bases and 3 bases, with 12 bases remaining between them. The CDR3 loop spans 14 amino acids. CDR3 protein: CASSRDPGTDTQYF. CDR3 DNA: TGTGCCAGCAGCCGTGATCCGGGGACAGATACGCAGTATTTT.

As for this clone: Mismatch with germline at one junction end may stem from a read error. The chain couples TRBV7-7 to TRBJ2-3; 8 nucleotides agree with TRBD2. The CDR3 length is 18 residues. In germline, CDR1 is SSHAT, CDR2 FNYEAQ (reference sequence). Written as DNA, the CDR3 is TGTGCTAGCAGCTCGGCACCATCCGGGACTAGGCGGGCAGATACGCAGTATTTT. Translated, it gives CASSSAPSGTRRADTQYF. The full variable domain, with the rest looked up from reference TRBV7-7 and TRBJ2-3, is GAGVSQSPRYKVTKRGQDVTLRCDPISSHATLYWYQQALGQGPEFLTYFNYEAQPDKSGLPSDRFSAERPEGSISTLTIQRTEQRDSAMYRCASSSAPSGTRRADTQYFGPGTRLTVL.

This clone was detected only a few times. The chain is built from TRBV19 and TRBJ2-5; possible D gene TRBD2, 6 bases. The germline V gene has CDR1 LNHDA and CDR2 SQIVND (reference sequence). The CDR3 is 13 amino acids. V lost 4 bases and J lost 2, with 8 bases in between. The CDR3 DNA reads TGTGCCAGTAGTACGGGACTTCAAGAGACCCAGTACTTC. Protein sequence: CASSTGLQETQYF.

The chain's CDR3 is CASSLGRRGWGYGYTF. The DNA of the CDR3 is TGTGCCAGCAGCTTGGGGCGCAGGGGATGGGGCTATGGCTACACCTTC. The chain uses TRBV11-2 and TRBJ1-2; a weak D match, TRBD1 (6 bases). Germline-derived CDR1 and CDR2 are SGHAT and FQNNGV. There are 16 residues in the CDR3. The ends were cut back, 3 bases at V and 4 bases at J, with 18 bases in the middle. The full variable domain, its missing parts supplied by reference TRBV11-2 and TRBJ1-2, is EAGVAQSPRYKIIEKRQSVAFWCNPISGHATLYWYQQILGQGPKLLIQFQNNGVVDDSQLPKDRFSAERLKGVDSTLKIQPAKLEDSAVYLCASSLGRRGWGYGYTFGSGTRLTVV.

The rearrangement uses TRBV6-1 and TRBJ1-4; D perhaps matches TRBD1 (5 bases). There are 14 residues in the CDR3. CDR1 is MNHNS, CDR2 SASEGT, per germline. With 8 bases removed from V and 4 bases from J, the gap between germline ends came to 14 bases. CDR3: CASSAGVSNEKLFF. In DNA form, the CDR3 reads TGTGCCAGCTCGGCGGGGGTTAGTAATGAAAAACTGTTTTTT.

This sequence joins TRBV28 and TRBJ2-1; D perhaps matches TRBD1 (6 bases). The ends were cut back, 5 bases at V and 6 bases at J, with 14 bases in the middle. Per the germline V gene, CDR1 is MDHEN and CDR2 is SYDVKM. CDR3 length equals 14 residues. For the CDR3, the DNA is TGTGCCAGCAGTACCAACAGGGCGGGCAATGAGCAGTTCTTC. This codes for CASSTNRAGNEQFF.

This chain links TRBV9 with TRBJ1-6, with TRBD1 as a possible D gene (5 bases). CDR3 size: 15 residues. The ends were cut back, 3 bases at V and 1 base at J, with 8 bases in the middle. Germline V gene lookup returns CDR1 SGDLS and CDR2 YYNGEE. CDR3 sequence reads: CASSEGLSYNSPLHF. CDR3 nucleotides: TGTGCCAGCAGCGAGGGGCTATCCTATAATTCACCCCTCCACTTT.

The chain has TRBV4-3 and TRBJ1-2; possible D gene TRBD1, 5 bases. CDR1 LGHNA and CDR2 YSLEER come from the germline V gene. V was pared by 0 bases and J by 8 bases, with 13 bases between. The CDR3 covers 14 residues. The CDR3 region has the DNA TGCGCCAGCAGCCAAGATCGGGCAGGGAGGGGCTACACCTTC. Protein product: CASSQDRAGRGYTF.

CDR3 sequence (DNA): TGTGCCACCTCAAAACCGACATGGGAGCTGTTTTTT. Its translation: CATSKPTWELFF. The chain couples TRBV15 to TRBJ2-2; D remains ambiguous. The germline V and J ends were trimmed by 8 bases and 9 bases, with 13 bases remaining between them. The germline V gene encodes CDR1 LNHNV and CDR2 YYDKDF (reference sequence). This CDR3 has 12 residues.

This rearrangement joins TRBV10-3 to TRBJ2-1, with TRBD2 matching 10 bases. The CDR3 has 14 residues. V lost 5 bases to trimming and J lost 8 bases; unmatched junction nucleotides: 6. The germline gives CDR1 ENHRY, CDR2 SYGVKD. CDR3 in DNA: TGTGCCATCAGTAAGCGGGAGGGCTTCGATGAGCAGTTCTTC. Translating it yields CAISKREGFDEQFF.